This T cell receptor (beta chain) was profiled in a study of long-term antiretroviral therapy in people with HIV. Concerning this clone itself: What it binds is not known.

Overall study results and limits: Clones that had undergone expansion before ART prevailed in the repertoire throughout all time points.

Germline V gene sequence: CDR1 SGHKS, CDR2 YYEKEE (reference sequence). V was clipped by 4 bases and J by 6 bases, with 20 bases between them. The CDR3 length is 15 residues. Researchers ran immunoSEQ v3.0 at survey level. The data were produced by immunoSEQ multiplex PCR, yet TCRdb's version contains in-frame clones alone and is incomplete. The table records over 15,000 clones, 80% of them present only once. In each sample, about 0.95-11 million cryopreserved PBMC were present before DNA extraction. The TCR comes from a woman between 35 and 50 years old with HIV. This rearrangement joins TRBV5-5 to TRBJ2-7; either TRBD1 or TRBD2 may fit D (6 bases each). The sequences come from unsorted PBMCs, collected 0.2 years after starting antiretroviral therapy. Here the CDR3 DNA reads TGTGCCAGCAGCCTATTAGGGGGGATAAGGGGCGAGCAGTACTTC. It encodes CASSLLGGIRGEQYF.